The clone carrying this T cell receptor (beta chain) was seen more than once but under ten times. The data originate from a study of T cells after yellow fever vaccination. TCRdb reprocessed the 5' RACE reads via MiXCR and lists one record per CDR3 protein. The table lists approximately 550,000 distinct CDR3 sequences, around 21% of them singletons. Trimming cost V 2 bases and J 1 base, with 12 bases left between them. CDR3 size: 16 residues. Germline values: CDR1 ENHRY, CDR2 SYGVKD. The sequence came from a man between 25 and 39 years old who received the YFV17D yellow fever vaccine. The chain uses TRBV10-3 and TRBJ2-1; TRBD1 might be the D (6 bases). Sample: PBMCs, taken 15 days after the yellow fever booster vaccination. The CDR3 loop is CAISEPRGGSYNEQFF. The DNA for the CDR3 is TGTGCCATCAGTGAGCCCCGAGGGGGTTCCTACAATGAGCAGTTCTTC.